The rows below give T cell receptor beta chains drawn from one sample of a study of blood T cell repertoires in COVID-19. TCRdb's copy holds only in-frame clones and misses some; the assay was immunoSEQ multiplex PCR. The profile shows about 110,000 clones, roughly nine tenths of them singletons. Sequenced input: peripheral blood. The receptors come from a human donor in a cohort sampled during active COVID-19. CDR3s include the opening cysteine and the closing phenylalanine or tryptophan. The D gene is left open where the match is weak. Not every row has a clone size; where given, it reads once, few, many or a size class.

>TRBJ1-1|TRBV27|-|-
CASFPRWATEAFF
TGTGCCAGCTTCCCCCGCTGGGCCACTGAAGCTTTCTTT
>TRBJ1-1|TRBV10-1|-|-
CASSDGGVPNTEAFF
TGCGCCAGCAGTGACGGGGGGGTCCCGAACACTGAAGCTTTCTTT
>TRBJ2-3|TRBV9|-|TRBD1
CASSLQGKGTDTQYF
TGTGCCAGCAGCTTACAGGGGAAGGGCACAGATACGCAGTATTTT
>TRBJ1-1|TRBV7-3|-|-
CASSLSGGRTEAFF
TGTGCCAGCAGCTTGAGCGGAGGGCGCACTGAAGCTTTCTTT
>TRBJ1-2|TRBV18|-|TRBD1
CASSPGTGLDGYTF
TGTGCCAGCTCACCCGGGACAGGGTTGGATGGCTACACCTTC
>TRBJ2-7|TRBV27|-|-
CASSLQGLGGYEQYF
TGTGCCAGCAGTTTACAGGGGTTAGGAGGCTACGAGCAGTACTTC
>TRBJ1-2|TRBV3-1/TRBV3-2|-|TRBD1
CASRKGQNYGYTF
TGTGCCAGCCGAAAGGGACAGAACTATGGCTACACCTTC
>TRBJ1-5|TRBV3-1/TRBV3-2|-|-
CASSQGGVGQPQHF
TGTGCCAGCAGCCAAGGGGGGGTCGGGCAGCCCCAGCATTTT
>TRBJ2-1|TRBV9|-|-
CASSGYGSLYNEQFF
TGTGCCAGCAGCGGATACGGGAGTTTGTACAATGAGCAGTTCTTC
>TRBJ2-5|TRBV5-1|-|TRBD1
CASSGRGTVETQYF
TGCGCCAGCAGCGGCCGTGGGACAGTAGAGACCCAGTACTTC
>TRBJ2-5|TRBV13|-|TRBD2
CASSKGLAGAGETQYF
TGTGCCAGCAGCAAGGGACTAGCGGGGGCCGGGGAGACCCAGTACTTC
>TRBJ1-2|TRBV7-2|-|TRBD1
CASSPGNRGGGYTF
TGTGCCAGCAGCCCTGGGAACAGGGGGGGTGGCTACACCTTC
>TRBJ2-7|TRBV7-8|-|TRBD2
CASSLVLAANLYEQYF
TGTGCCAGCAGCTTAGTCCTAGCGGCAAACCTCTACGAGCAGTACTTC
>TRBJ2-5|TRBV10-1|once|-
CASSDDRLRGETQYF
TGCGCCAGCAGCGATGACAGGTTACGGGGAGAGACCCAGTACTTC
>TRBJ1-6|TRBV27|once|-
CASSLSGQLNSPLHF
TGTGCCAGCAGTTTATCGGGCCAGCTTAATTCACCCCTCCACTTT
>TRBJ1-5|TRBV4-2|-|-
CASSPGELKGQPQHF
TGTGCCAGCAGCCCAGGGGAGTTAAAAGGGCAGCCCCAGCATTTT
>TRBJ1-6|TRBV30|few|-
CAWSGGIDSPLHF
TGTGCCTGGAGTGGAGGGATTGATTCACCCCTCCACTTT
>TRBJ1-1|TRBV27|-|-
CASSFGWNTEAFF
TGTGCCAGCAGTTTTGGCTGGAACACTGAAGCTTTCTTT
>TRBJ2-7|TRBV18|-|-
CASSSPGTQPYEQYF
TGTGCCAGCTCATCACCCGGGACTCAGCCCTACGAGCAGTACTTC